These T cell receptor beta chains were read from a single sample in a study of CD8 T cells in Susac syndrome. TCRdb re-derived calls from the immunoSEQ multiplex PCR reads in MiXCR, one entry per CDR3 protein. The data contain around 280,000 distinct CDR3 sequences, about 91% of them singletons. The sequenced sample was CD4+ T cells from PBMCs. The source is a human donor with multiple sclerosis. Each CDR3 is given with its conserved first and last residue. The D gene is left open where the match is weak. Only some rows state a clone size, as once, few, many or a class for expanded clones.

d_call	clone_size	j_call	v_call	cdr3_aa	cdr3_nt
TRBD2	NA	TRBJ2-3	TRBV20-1	CSAITGGADTQYF	TGCAGTGCTATAACTGGGGGGGCAGATACGCAGTATTTT
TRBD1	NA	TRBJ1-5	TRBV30	CAYAPGQGYQPQHF	TGTGCCTACGCACCGGGACAGGGATATCAGCCCCAGCATTTT
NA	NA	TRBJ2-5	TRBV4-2	CASSQDNRRETQYF	TGTGCCAGCAGCCAAGATAATCGGAGGGAGACCCAGTACTTC
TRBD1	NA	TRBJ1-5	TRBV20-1	CSARDKTGGQPQHF	TGCAGTGCTAGAGATAAAACAGGGGGGCAGCCCCAGCATTTT
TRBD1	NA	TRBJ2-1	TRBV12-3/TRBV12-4	CASTRDRSHNEQFF	TGTGCCAGCACCAGGGACAGGAGCCACAATGAGCAGTTCTTC
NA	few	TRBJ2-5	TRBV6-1	CASAPREYQETQYF	TGTGCCAGCGCCCCCCGGGAGTACCAAGAGACCCAGTACTTC
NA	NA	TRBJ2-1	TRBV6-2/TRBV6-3	CASSLIRARKNNEQFF	TGTGCCAGCAGCCTCATCCGGGCTAGGAAAAACAATGAGCAGTTCTTC
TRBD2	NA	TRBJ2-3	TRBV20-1	CSASSPGGSTDTQYF	TGCAGTGCTAGTTCCCCGGGAGGAAGCACAGATACGCAGTATTTT
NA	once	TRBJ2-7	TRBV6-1	CASSEASRAGTYEQYF	TGTGCCAGCAGTGAAGCTTCCCGGGCAGGAACCTACGAGCAGTACTTC
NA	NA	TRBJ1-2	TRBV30	CAWITGHYGYTF	TGTGCCTGGATTACAGGGCACTATGGCTACACCTTC
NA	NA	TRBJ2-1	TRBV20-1	CSARPFRVADSYNEQFF	TGCAGTGCTAGGCCGTTCCGGGTAGCGGACTCCTACAATGAGCAGTTCTTC
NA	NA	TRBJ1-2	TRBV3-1	CASSQLTGRYTF	TGTGCCAGCAGCCAGCTGACGGGGAGGTACACCTTC
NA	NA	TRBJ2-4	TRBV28	CASGLTGPAKNIQYF	TGTGCCAGCGGTCTTACGGGCCCAGCCAAAAACATTCAGTACTTC
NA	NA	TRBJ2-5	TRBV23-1	CASSQWDHNRTPSSPQETQYF	TGCGCCAGCAGTCAATGGGATCATAACAGGACTCCATCGTCACCCCAAGAGACCCAGTACTTC
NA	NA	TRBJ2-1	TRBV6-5	CASSPADYYNEQFF	TGTGCCAGCAGTCCAGCGGACTACTACAATGAGCAGTTCTTC
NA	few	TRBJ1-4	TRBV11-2	CASSPIATNEKLFF	TGTGCCAGCAGCCCAATCGCAACAAATGAAAAACTGTTTTTT
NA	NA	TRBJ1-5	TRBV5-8	CASSWTHSNQPQHF	TGTGCCAGCAGCTGGACCCATAGCAATCAGCCCCAGCATTTT
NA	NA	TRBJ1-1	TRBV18	CASSPGFKDTEAFF	TGTGCCAGCTCACCGGGGTTTAAGGACACTGAAGCTTTCTTT